A single sample is the source of the 27 T cell receptor beta chains below, sequenced in a study of cytomegalovirus exposure and HLA in healthy donors (dated by TCRdb to the late 2010s). Libraries were constructed by the immunoSEQ multiplex PCR assay. For the multiplex PCR, a mixture combining 60 forward primers for TCR Vbeta segments and 13 reverse primers for TCR Jbeta segments was used. The clones in this table, taken by TCRdb from immuneACCESS, are in-frame only. Not every clone is retained; where verified, under half of the shortfall comes from an unresolved V gene, and the cause of the rest is unknown. The sample table lists 150,000 to 200,000 clones, 75% to 85% of them with a count of one. The ten most abundant clones make up 2% to 2.5% of the sample. Source material: PBMCs. These receptors were collected from a woman in her forties or fifties in good health and CMV-seronegative.

This rearrangement joins TRBV28 to TRBJ1-2; D may be TRBD1 (6 bases). Trimming took off 6 bases at V and 4 bases at J, with 18 bases between the two ends. Germline CDR1 is MDHEN and CDR2 is SYDVKM. The CDR3 is 15 amino acids. The CDR3 nucleotides read TGTGCCAGCAGCCATTCCAAGAGGGGGTTCTATGGCTACACCTTC. Translating it yields CASSHSKRGFYGYTF.

The chain links TRBV7-8 to TRBJ2-1; 8 nucleotides agree with TRBD2. Germline assignment: CDR1 SGHVS and CDR2 FQNEAQ. The CDR3 is 18 amino acids. The J segment lost 7 bases and the V segment lost 1 base, leaving 15 bases of the junction unmatched. The CDR3 sequence is CASSLVRASGRGRNEQFF. CDR3 bases: TGTGCCAGCAGCTTAGTTCGGGCTAGCGGGCGGGGCCGGAATGAGCAGTTCTTC.

This chain uses TRBV28 with TRBJ1-2; D is uncertain. From germline, CDR1 is MDHEN and CDR2 SYDVKM. The V end was cut by 5 bases, the J end by 4 bases, with 14 bases between. The CDR3 has 14 residues. CDR3 in DNA: TGTGCCAGCAGTACCCCCGAGTTGCGCTATGGCTACACCTTC. Translation gives CASSTPELRYGYTF.

This rearrangement joins TRBV28 to TRBJ2-3, with TRBD2 matching over 11 bases. Germline CDR1 reads MDHEN; CDR2 reads SYDVKM. Trimming cost V 5 bases and J 2 bases; bases outside gene matches: 6. This CDR3 region has 16 residues. CDR3: CASSPYSGRATDTQYF. The CDR3, as DNA: TGTGCCAGCAGTCCCTATAGCGGGAGGGCCACAGATACGCAGTATTTT.

In DNA, the CDR3 is TGTGCCAGCAGCGCGACAGTGAGTTATGGCTACACCTTC. It encodes CASSATVSYGYTF. The chain uses TRBV9 and TRBJ1-2; TRBD1 is a possible D gene (5 bases). CDR1 is SGDLS, CDR2 YYNGEE, per germline. Trimming took 3 bases from V and 5 from J, leaving 11 bases between them. This CDR3 contains 13 residues.

CDR3 in amino acids: CASSSQTGINNQPQHF. CDR3 DNA: TGTGCCAGCAGCTCACAGACAGGGATCAACAATCAGCCCCAGCATTTT. The V gene is TRBV7-2, the J gene TRBJ1-5; 7 bases are a match to TRBD1. V was clipped by 4 bases and J by 3 bases; unmatched bases: 9. This CDR3 is 16 amino acids long. Germline assignment: CDR1 SGHTA and CDR2 FQGNSA.

The V gene is TRBV28, the J gene TRBJ2-5, with D perhaps matching TRBD1 (5 bases). The V gene's germline CDR1 is MDHEN and CDR2 SYDVKM. CDR3 length: 14 amino acids. Trimming pared 2 bases from V and 1 base from J, leaving 8 bases between. In nucleotides, the CDR3 is TGTGCCAGCAGTTTACAGGGTCCCCAAGAGACCCAGTACTTC. Translated, it gives CASSLQGPQETQYF.

The CDR3 nucleotides are TGTGCCAGCAGTGACCAAACAGGGGGAAGAGTCTATGGCTACACCTTC. This sequence encodes CASSDQTGGRVYGYTF. The chain joins TRBV6-1 to TRBJ1-2; 8 nucleotides line up with TRBD1. The CDR3 length is 16 residues. Trimming removed 3 bases from V and 4 bases from J; junction bases left unmatched: 10. Germline CDR1 MNHNS, CDR2 SASEGT.

V usage is TRBV6-5 and J usage is TRBJ1-1, with 8 bases fitting TRBD1. CDR1 and CDR2 from the germline V gene are MNHEY and SVGAGI. The ends lost 6 bases at V and 1 base at J; junction bases unmatched: 4. The CDR3 runs to 14 residues. The CDR3 is CASRRQGSNTEAFF. The CDR3, as DNA: TGTGCCAGCAGAAGACAGGGGTCGAACACTGAAGCTTTCTTT.

This sequence joins TRBV29-1 and TRBJ1-4, with 8 bases identical to TRBD1. The V and J ends lost 3 bases and 5 bases, in that order; junction bases with no gene match: 2. The CDR3 contains 13 residues. Germline-derived CDR1 and CDR2 are SQVTM and ANQGSEA. CDR3 sequence: CSVEQGANEKLFF. For the CDR3, the DNA is TGCAGCGTTGAGCAGGGGGCGAATGAAAAACTGTTTTTT.

The chain combines TRBV18 with TRBJ1-1; D uncertain. Deletions cut 4 bases from V and 2 bases from J, with 17 bases between. Germline assignment: CDR1 KGHSH and CDR2 LQKENI. The CDR3 has 16 residues. The DNA of the CDR3 is TGTGCCAGCTCACTTAACGGTCCCCCGTCAAACACTGAAGCTTTCTTT. Its protein product is CASSLNGPPSNTEAFF.

J is TRBJ2-3 and V is TRBV19, with 10 bases fitting TRBD2. This CDR3 has 15 amino acids. J gave up 3 bases and V 5 bases, and 5 bases lay outside the gene matches. The germline V gene encodes CDR1 LNHDA and CDR2 SQIVND (reference sequence). The CDR3 is CASSPTTSGTDTQYF. The CDR3 DNA is TGTGCCAGTAGTCCGACGACTAGCGGGACAGATACGCAGTATTTT.

The V gene is TRBV18, the J gene TRBJ1-3; TRBD1 aligns across 7 bases. V lost 3 bases, J lost 0 bases, and 8 bases stayed unmatched. CDR1 is KGHSH and CDR2 is LQKENI in the germline V gene. The CDR3 loop spans 17 amino acids. In DNA form, the CDR3 reads TGTGCCAGCTCACCTTCCAGACAGGGCCTCTCTGGAAACACCATATATTTT. Protein: CASSPSRQGLSGNTIYF.

V usage is TRBV19 and J usage is TRBJ2-3; 12 bases match TRBD1. V shed 3 bases, J shed 2 bases, and the junction held 9 bases outside the gene matches. The CDR3 loop spans 18 amino acids. The germline gives CDR1 LNHDA, CDR2 SQIVND (reference sequence). This CDR3 is CASSISGTGGFLTDTQYF. The CDR3 DNA follows: TGTGCCAGTAGTATTTCCGGGACAGGGGGCTTTCTCACAGATACGCAGTATTTT.

A word on this clone: Other DNA sequences within the sample encode an identical CDR3. V usage is TRBV29-1 and J usage is TRBJ1-5; D remains ambiguous. The CDR3 sequence is 12 residues long. The germline V and J ends were trimmed by 4 bases and 3 bases, with 7 bases remaining between them. Germline loops: CDR1 SQVTM, CDR2 ANQGSEA. CDR3 DNA: TGCAGCGTTGGAGGCTCCAATCAGCCCCAGCATTTT. Protein: CSVGGSNQPQHF.

The genes are TRBV5-8 and TRBJ2-4; 7 bases align to TRBD2. CDR1 and CDR2 from the germline V gene are SGHTS and YDEGEE. V was clipped by 2 bases and J by 6 bases; unmatched bases: 5. CDR3 length: 14 amino acids. In DNA form, the CDR3 reads TGTGCCAGCAGCTTCCCAGCGGGGCTAAACATTCAGTACTTC. Amino acid sequence: CASSFPAGLNIQYF.

The table lists this clone with a few counts. The chain employs TRBV5-1 and TRBJ1-2; D not certain. Looked up from germline, CDR1 is SGHRS and CDR2 is YFSETQ. The CDR3 is 15 residues long. Trimming removed 0 bases from V and 4 bases from J, with 13 bases in between. CDR3 loop: CASSLAGKGTYGYTF. CDR3 nucleotides: TGCGCCAGCAGCTTGGCCGGGAAGGGTACCTATGGCTACACCTTC.

This clone was seen a handful of times. The rearrangement joins TRBV2 to TRBJ1-2; tentatively, D is TRBD1 (5 bases). Germline assignment: CDR1 SNHLY and CDR2 FYNNEI. CDR3 length equals 13 residues. Trimming pared 2 bases from V and 8 bases from J, leaving 12 bases between. CDR3 nucleotide sequence: TGTGCCAGCAGTGAAAGTCGCAGGGAAGGCTACACCTTC. Protein product: CASSESRREGYTF.

The rearrangement uses TRBV5-4 and TRBJ2-1; tentatively, D is TRBD2 (6 bases). Per germline, CDR1 SGHNT and CDR2 YYREEE (reference sequence). V shed 0 bases and J shed 6 bases, with 10 bases lying between them. The CDR3 runs 14 residues. DNA of the CDR3: TGTGCCAGCAGCTTGGAAGCGGGTTCCAATGAGCAGTTCTTC. This encodes CASSLEAGSNEQFF.

The chain combines TRBV18 with TRBJ2-4; a possible D gene is TRBD2 (5 bases). The CDR3 totals 16 residues. Per the germline V gene, CDR1 is KGHSH and CDR2 is LQKENI. V was clipped by 3 bases and J by 1 base, with 13 bases between them. CDR3 sequence reads: CASSPSAPGAKNIQYF. For the CDR3, the DNA is TGTGCCAGCTCACCTTCGGCCCCGGGGGCCAAAAACATTCAGTACTTC.

The gene calls are TRBV29-1 and TRBJ1-1; 7 nucleotides match TRBD1. V lost 8 bases and J lost 0; bases outside the gene matches: 12. Germline lookup yields CDR1 SQVTM and CDR2 ANQGSEA. The CDR3 loop spans 15 amino acids. In nucleotides, the CDR3 is TGCAGCACCCCGGGAGGGGGCCCAATGAACACTGAAGCTTTCTTT. This gives the protein CSTPGGGPMNTEAFF.

The CDR3 loop reads CASSPFLGQGITNYGYTF. The CDR3 nucleotides read TGTGCCAGCAGCCCCTTTCTCGGACAGGGAATTACAAACTATGGCTACACCTTC. V and J are TRBV7-9 and TRBJ1-2; TRBD1 agrees at 8 bases. CDR1 is SEHNR and CDR2 is FQNEAQ in the germline V gene (reference sequence). The CDR3 extends over 18 amino acids. The V segment lost 5 bases and the J segment 2 bases; nucleotides outside the gene matches: 16.

CDR3 sequence: CASSLERTYGYTF. The CDR3 bases are TGTGCCAGCAGCTTAGAGAGGACTTATGGCTACACCTTC. This chain links TRBV7-8 with TRBJ1-2; D is uncertain. This CDR3 region has 13 residues. The germline V gene encodes CDR1 SGHVS and CDR2 FQNEAQ. V was trimmed by 1 base and J by 5 bases, leaving 8 bases between them. Filled out from reference TRBV7-8 and TRBJ1-2, the complete variable domain reads GAGVSQSPRYKVAKRGQDVALRCDPISGHVSLFWYQQALGQGPEFLTYFQNEAQLDKSGLPSDRFFAERPEGSVSTLKIQRTQQEDSAVYLCASSLERTYGYTFGSGTRLTVV.

The chain combines TRBV7-2 with TRBJ2-7; maybe TRBD1 (6 bases). The CDR3 has 16 residues. Germline CDR1 is SGHTA and CDR2 is FQGNSA. Deletions cut 1 base from V and 0 bases from J, with 13 bases between. The CDR3 spells CASSLGGPSGSYEQYF. The CDR3 nucleotides are TGTGCCAGCAGCTTAGGGGGGCCCAGCGGCTCCTACGAGCAGTACTTC.

The V and J genes are TRBV19 and TRBJ2-7; 8 positions agree with TRBD1. Germline V lookup: CDR1 LNHDA, CDR2 SQIVND (reference sequence). The CDR3 runs 13 residues. With V trimmed by 8 bases and J by 4 bases, 7 bases remained unmatched. The CDR3, as DNA: TGTGCCAGTTCGGACAGGGCTAAATACGAGCAGTACTTC. Encoded protein: CASSDRAKYEQYF.

The rearrangement joins TRBV6-1 to TRBJ1-5; no firm D call. CDR1 is MNHNS and CDR2 is SASEGT in the germline V gene. Trimming took off 2 bases at V and 7 bases at J, with 15 bases between the two ends. The CDR3 runs to 15 residues. The CDR3 sequence is CASSENWVAGQPQHF. The CDR3 DNA follows: TGTGCCAGCAGTGAAAATTGGGTGGCGGGGCAGCCCCAGCATTTT.

The rearrangement uses TRBV19 and TRBJ2-3; D gene unclear. The germline CDR1 and CDR2 sequences are LNHDA and SQIVND (reference sequence). V was trimmed by 2 bases and J by 0 bases, leaving 12 bases between them. The CDR3 is 16 amino acids. This chain's CDR3 is CASSILTEPSTDTQYF. The DNA for the CDR3 is TGTGCCAGTAGTATATTAACGGAGCCTAGCACAGATACGCAGTATTTT.